A single sample gave rise to the 14 T cell receptor beta chains below, sequenced in a study of T cell repertoires in cytomegalovirus infection. MiXCR, applied by TCRdb to the reads, yields one record per CDR3 protein. This repertoire shows hundreds of thousands of distinct CDR3 sequences, approximately 8.9% found once; its top ten account for approximately 2.3%. The sample was PBMCs. The source is a human donor in good health (CMV status not recorded). Some clones in this sample may be carry-over from other donors' samples.

This clonotype has at least ten counts. This chain joins TRBV10-1 and TRBJ2-3, with D tentatively TRBD2 (7 bases). The germline V gene has CDR1 WNHNN and CDR2 SYGVQD (reference sequence). This CDR3 region has 16 residues. Trimming took off 5 bases at V and 6 bases at J, with 21 bases between the two ends. CDR3 sequence (DNA): TGCGCCAGCAGTCTCGGAGGGGGGGCCCCGGCCGATACGCAGTATTTT. This gives the protein CASSLGGGAPADTQYF.

This clonotype appeared many times. The V gene is TRBV7-8, the J gene TRBJ1-2; D is unclear. This CDR3 is 14 amino acids long. CDR1 is SGHVS and CDR2 is FQNEAQ in the germline V gene. Trimming removed 6 bases from V and 4 bases from J, with 15 bases in between. CDR3 sequence: CASSQDRYLYGYTF. CDR3 sequence (DNA): TGTGCCAGCAGTCAGGACCGCTACCTCTATGGCTACACCTTC.

This clonotype was recorded a few times. The chain has TRBV24-1 and TRBJ1-2; no definite D call. The CDR3 length is 16 residues. Germline V lookup: CDR1 KGHDR, CDR2 SFDVKD. Trimming stripped 4 bases from V and 3 bases from J, with 17 bases between. Here the CDR3 DNA reads TGTGCCACCAGTGAACCGGGAGCGAATGCGGACTATGGCTACACCTTC. Encoded protein: CATSEPGANADYGYTF.

This clonotype showed up many times. The chain uses TRBV28 and TRBJ2-1, with D tentatively TRBD1 (6 bases). V was trimmed by 5 bases and J by 6 bases, leaving 11 bases between them. The CDR3 has 13 residues. Per the germline V gene, CDR1 is MDHEN and CDR2 is SYDVKM. The CDR3: CASSEDSRNEQFF. Here the CDR3 DNA reads TGTGCCAGCAGTGAGGACAGCCGCAATGAGCAGTTCTTC.

This clonotype was seen ten or more times. This chain connects TRBV10-3 to TRBJ1-2, with D possibly being TRBD1 (5 bases). The CDR3 totals 12 residues. Germline assignment: CDR1 ENHRY and CDR2 SYGVKD. The V and J ends lost 9 bases and 5 bases respectively, with 13 bases between them. The CDR3 protein is CAMGEGPYGYTF. Written as DNA, the CDR3 is TGTGCCATGGGGGAAGGTCCATATGGCTACACCTTC.

This clonotype was observed at least ten times. The chain has TRBV6-5 and TRBJ2-2, with D perhaps TRBD1 (5 bases). V lost 2 bases, J lost 6 bases, and 10 bases lay in between. Per germline, CDR1 MNHEY and CDR2 SVGAGI. The CDR3 runs 14 residues. The CDR3 is CASSYARAAGELFF. CDR3 in DNA: TGTGCCAGCAGTTACGCCAGGGCTGCCGGGGAGCTGTTTTTT.

The chain couples TRBV28 to TRBJ2-1; D gene unclear. The CDR3 is made up of 16 amino acids. Trimming removed 7 bases at V and 0 bases at J, with 16 bases between. Germline lookup yields CDR1 MDHEN and CDR2 SYDVKM. CDR3 in amino acids: CASIPNTPSSYNEQFF. The CDR3, as DNA: TGTGCCAGCATCCCCAACACTCCGAGCTCCTACAATGAGCAGTTCTTC.

This clonotype was found many times. This chain joins TRBV7-9 and TRBJ1-3; D is perhaps TRBD1 (5 bases). Per germline, CDR1 SEHNR and CDR2 FQNEAQ (reference sequence). Trimming cost V 5 bases and J 0 bases, with 17 bases left between them. The CDR3 extends over 17 amino acids. CDR3 sequence: CASSGYRGDYSGNTIYF. Written as DNA, the CDR3 is TGTGCCAGCAGCGGTTATAGAGGGGATTACTCTGGAAACACCATATATTTT.

This clonotype was seen many times. The chain couples TRBV14 to TRBJ1-4; no firm D call. Germline V gene sequence: CDR1 SGHDN, CDR2 FVKESK. This CDR3 contains 15 residues. Between the trimmed V and J ends, which lost 1 base and 5 bases, there was a span of 11 bases. The CDR3 DNA reads TGTGCCAGCAGCCAAGTAGGGTCATCGAATGAAAAACTGTTTTTT. It specifies CASSQVGSSNEKLFF.

V is TRBV6-5 and J is TRBJ1-6, with 11 bases identical to TRBD1. The CDR3 is made up of 17 amino acids. Germline lookup yields CDR1 MNHEY and CDR2 SVGAGI. V gave up 6 bases and J gave up 5 bases; unmatched junction bases: 9. CDR3 in DNA: TGTGCCAGCAGGGCCGGGACAGGGGGTAGCGATAATTCACCCCTCCACTTT. This encodes CASRAGTGGSDNSPLHF.

This clonotype appeared many times. The gene calls are TRBV7-2 and TRBJ1-1; no firm D call. This CDR3 comprises 12 residues. The germline CDR1 and CDR2 sequences are SGHTA and FQGNSA. V gave up 1 base and J gave up 7 bases, with 7 bases separating them. Written as DNA, the CDR3 is TGTGCCAGCAGCTTAGACAGACTTGAAGCTTTCTTT. Translated, it gives CASSLDRLEAFF.

This clonotype occurred many times. This sequence joins TRBV6-6 and TRBJ1-1; 8 bases are a match to TRBD1. The CDR3 length is 13 residues. The J segment lost 4 bases and the V segment lost 6 bases, leaving 4 bases of the junction unmatched. Per the germline V gene, CDR1 is MNHNY and CDR2 is SVGAGI (reference sequence). Here the CDR3 DNA reads TGTGCCAGCAGGGACAGGGAGGCCACTGAAGCTTTCTTT. The encoded protein is CASRDREATEAFF.

This clonotype occurred many times. The rearrangement links TRBV28 to TRBJ2-1; 12 nucleotides line up with TRBD2. Germline V gives CDR1 MDHEN, CDR2 SYDVKM. CDR3 length: 15 residues. With V trimmed by 2 bases and J by 8 bases, 4 bases remained unmatched. CDR3 DNA sequence: TGTGCCAGCAGTTTAACTAGCGGGGGGTCCTATGAGCAGTTCTTC. Its protein is CASSLTSGGSYEQFF.

This clonotype was observed many times. CDR3 sequence (DNA): TGTGCCAGCAGTAGGATCGGGCCTCCTAGCTACGAGCAGTACGTC. Translation: CASSRIGPPSYEQYV. The V and J genes are TRBV28 and TRBJ2-7; D remains ambiguous. Trimming removed 5 bases from V and 3 bases from J, with 17 bases in between. Germline CDR1 is MDHEN and CDR2 is SYDVKM. The CDR3 sequence is 15 residues long.